These T cell receptor beta chains were read from a single sample in a study of blood T cell repertoires in COVID-19. Clones were read by immunoSEQ multiplex PCR, and TCRdb kept only the in-frame ones, dropping some. The sample lists 140,000 to 150,000 clones, less than 90% occurring once. The sequenced sample consisted of peripheral blood. Every receptor here comes from a human donor in a cohort sampled during active COVID-19. CDR3s include the opening cysteine and the closing phenylalanine or tryptophan. The D gene is left open where the match is weak. Where a row states a size, it is once, few, many or the class of an expanded clone; other rows omit it.

size	D	V	J	CDR3	DNA
NA	NA	TRBV6-5	TRBJ1-1	CASSSNSFTEAFF	TGTGCCAGCAGTTCAAACAGTTTCACTGAAGCTTTCTTT
NA	TRBD1	TRBV5-1	TRBJ1-1	CASSPGYRQGSAEAFF	TGCGCCAGCAGCCCCGGATATCGACAGGGGAGTGCTGAAGCTTTCTTT
few	NA	TRBV4-2	TRBJ1-4	CASRTSGSTNEKLFF	TGTGCCAGCAGAACTAGCGGGTCCACTAATGAAAAACTGTTTTTT
NA	TRBD2	TRBV6-5	TRBJ2-7	CASSYGSGGSYEQYF	TGTGCCAGCAGTTACGGGAGCGGGGGCTCCTACGAGCAGTACTTC
NA	NA	TRBV6-5	TRBJ2-1	CASRKQGSLNEQFF	TGTGCCAGCAGGAAACAGGGTTCTTTAAATGAGCAGTTCTTC
NA	TRBD1	TRBV2	TRBJ1-1	CATRHGTAPNTEAFF	TGTGCCACCCGACACGGGACAGCTCCGAACACTGAAGCTTTCTTT
NA	NA	TRBV9	TRBJ1-6	CASSVGSGSGWDSPLHF	TGTGCCAGCAGCGTGGGTAGTGGGTCGGGTTGGGATTCACCCCTCCACTTT
NA	TRBD1	TRBV4-1	TRBJ1-4	CASSQEGQNEKLFF	TGCGCCAGCAGCCAAGAGGGACAGAATGAAAAACTGTTTTTT
NA	NA	TRBV5-1	TRBJ1-1	CASSPSAGTEAFF	TGCGCCAGCAGCCCGAGTGCGGGGACTGAAGCTTTCTTT
NA	TRBD1	TRBV7-8	TRBJ1-6	CASSVRDRDNSPLHF	TGTGCCAGCAGCGTAAGAGACAGGGACAATTCACCCCTCCACTTT
NA	TRBD1	TRBV19	TRBJ1-6	CASSGTGVGNSPLHF	TGTGCCAGTAGTGGGACAGGGGTAGGTAATTCACCCCTCCACTTT
NA	TRBD1	TRBV7-3	TRBJ1-2	CASSSSGTGVGYTF	TGTGCCAGCAGCTCCTCCGGGACAGGGGTCGGCTACACCTTC
many	NA	TRBV5-1	TRBJ2-1	CASSTQVTEQFF	TGCGCCAGCAGCACTCAGGTCACCGAGCAGTTCTTC
NA	TRBD1	TRBV5-1	TRBJ2-2	CASSWGQGTGELFF	TGCGCCAGCAGCTGGGGACAGGGCACCGGGGAGCTGTTTTTT
NA	NA	TRBV27	TRBJ1-1	CASSFTGSHTEAFF	TGTGCCAGCAGTTTTACAGGGAGCCACACTGAAGCTTTCTTT
NA	NA	TRBV9	TRBJ2-3	CASSVGSAHTDTQYF	TGTGCCAGCAGCGTAGGAAGCGCCCACACAGATACGCAGTATTTT
few	NA	TRBV3-1/TRBV3-2	TRBJ1-3	CASSPDSPTTIYF	TGTGCCAGCAGCCCCGACTCCCCAACCACCATATATTTT
NA	TRBD2	TRBV10-3	TRBJ2-3	CAARTSGQGDTQYF	TGTGCCGCACGGACTAGCGGTCAAGGGGATACGCAGTATTTT
NA	TRBD1	TRBV2	TRBJ2-2	CASRWDSHNANTGELFF	TGTGCCAGCAGGTGGGACAGCCACAACGCGAACACCGGGGAGCTGTTTTTT
NA	NA	TRBV10-3	TRBJ1-1	CAISGRGKPPFF	TGTGCCATCAGCGGCCGAGGGAAGCCTCCTTTCTTT
NA	TRBD1	TRBV5-1	TRBJ2-3	CASRGTGITDTQYF	TGCGCAAGCCGCGGGACAGGGATTACAGATACGCAGTATTTT
NA	NA	TRBV4-3	TRBJ2-7	CASSQDAGLADSYEQYF	TGCGCCAGCAGCCAAGACGCGGGGCTAGCTGACTCCTACGAGCAGTACTTC
NA	TRBD1	TRBV19	TRBJ1-5	CASSASGTVSNQPQHF	TGTGCCAGTAGTGCCTCCGGGACAGTCTCCAATCAGCCCCAGCATTTT
NA	TRBD1	TRBV20-1	TRBJ1-4	CSASETGANEKLFF	TGCAGTGCTAGTGAGACAGGGGCTAATGAAAAACTGTTTTTT
NA	NA	TRBV3-1/TRBV3-2	TRBJ1-6	CASSHNNNSPLHF	TGTGCCAGCAGCCATAACAATAATTCACCCCTCCACTTT
NA	NA	TRBV11-3	TRBJ2-7	CASSSEFIYEQYF	TGTGCCAGCAGCTCCGAGTTTATTTACGAGCAGTACTTC
many	TRBD2	TRBV27	TRBJ2-1	CASSLETSGGNEQFF	TGTGCCAGCAGTTTAGAAACTAGCGGGGGCAATGAGCAGTTCTTC
NA	TRBD1	TRBV4-2	TRBJ2-2	CASSQKQGDTGELFF	TGTGCCAGCAGCCAAAAACAGGGGGACACCGGGGAGCTGTTTTTT